This T cell receptor beta chain was sequenced in a study of lymphopenia after photon versus proton radiotherapy. General study results and limits: Relative stability marked proton patients; photon patients lost diversity and naive cells. Larger post-nadir TCR diversity loss correlated inversely with survival in deceased patients. Authors raise, but do not show, better survival with proton therapy. After the lymphocyte nadir, photon-treated repertoires showed oligoclonal expansion, especially of CD8+ Temra cells.

From germline, CDR1 is GTSNPN and CDR2 SVGIG (reference sequence). The CDR3 contains 13 residues. The trim removed 1 base at V and 5 bases at J, leaving 1 base unmatched. Sequenced by immunoSEQ multiplex PCR; TCRdb stores in-frame clones only, minus some. This repertoire shows around 18,000 clones, approximately 90% found once; its top ten account for more than 8%. In the case of this clone: Its antigen is unknown.

The clonotype was recovered from a man between 65 and 85 years old with pancreatic cancer. The chain combines TRBV30 with TRBJ1-5; 8 bases map to TRBD1. The input for sequencing was peripheral blood, taken from a patient treated with proton-based radiotherapy. The CDR3 sequence: CAWSEQGDQPQHF. In nucleotides, the CDR3 is TGTGCCTGGAGTGAACAGGGGGATCAGCCCCAGCATTTT.